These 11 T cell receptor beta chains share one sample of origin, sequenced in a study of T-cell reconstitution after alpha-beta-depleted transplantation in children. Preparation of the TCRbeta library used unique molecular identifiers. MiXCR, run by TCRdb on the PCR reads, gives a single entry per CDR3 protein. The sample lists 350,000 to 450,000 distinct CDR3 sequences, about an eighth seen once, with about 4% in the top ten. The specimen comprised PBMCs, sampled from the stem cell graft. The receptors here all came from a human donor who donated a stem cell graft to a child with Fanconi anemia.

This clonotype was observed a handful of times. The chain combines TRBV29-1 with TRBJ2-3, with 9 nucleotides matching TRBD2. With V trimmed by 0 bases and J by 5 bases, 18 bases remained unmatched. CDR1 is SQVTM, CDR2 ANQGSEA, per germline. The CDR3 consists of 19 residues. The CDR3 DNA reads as TGCAGCGTTGAAGAGGGCCCCGGGACTAGCCTGGGGGGGGTAGATACGCAGTATTTT. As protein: CSVEEGPGTSLGGVDTQYF.

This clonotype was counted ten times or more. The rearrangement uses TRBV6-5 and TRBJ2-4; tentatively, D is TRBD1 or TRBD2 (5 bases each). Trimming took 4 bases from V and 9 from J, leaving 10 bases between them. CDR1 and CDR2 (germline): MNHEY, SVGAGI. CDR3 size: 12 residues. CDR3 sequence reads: CASSSGRTIQYF. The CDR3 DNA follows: TGTGCCAGCAGTTCAGGGAGAACCATTCAGTACTTC.

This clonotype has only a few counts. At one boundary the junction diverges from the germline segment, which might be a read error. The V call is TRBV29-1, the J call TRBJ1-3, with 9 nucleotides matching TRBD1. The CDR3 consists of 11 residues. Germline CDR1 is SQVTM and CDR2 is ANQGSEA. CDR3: CSVEGTGTRDF. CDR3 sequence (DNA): TGCAGCGTTGAGGGGACAGGGACGAGGGATTTT.

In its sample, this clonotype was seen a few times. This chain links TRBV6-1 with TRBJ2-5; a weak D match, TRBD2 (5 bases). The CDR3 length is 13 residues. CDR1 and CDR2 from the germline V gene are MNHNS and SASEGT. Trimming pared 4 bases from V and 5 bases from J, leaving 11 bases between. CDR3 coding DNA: TGTGCCAGCAGTGGCGGGTATATGGAGACCCAGTACTTC. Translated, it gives CASSGGYMETQYF.

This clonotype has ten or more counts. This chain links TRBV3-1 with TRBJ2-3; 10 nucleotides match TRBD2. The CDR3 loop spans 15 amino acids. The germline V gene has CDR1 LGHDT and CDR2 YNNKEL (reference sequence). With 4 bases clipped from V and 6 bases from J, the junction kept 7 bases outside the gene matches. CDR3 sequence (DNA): TGTGCCAGCAGCCTTCGGACTAGCGGAGGGGATACGCAGTATTTT. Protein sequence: CASSLRTSGGDTQYF.

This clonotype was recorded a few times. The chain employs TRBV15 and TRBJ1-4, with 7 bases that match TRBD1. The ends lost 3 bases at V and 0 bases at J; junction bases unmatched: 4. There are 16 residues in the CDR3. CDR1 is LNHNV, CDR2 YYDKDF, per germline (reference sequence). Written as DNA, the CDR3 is TGTGCCACCAGCAGGGACAGGATTGCAACTAATGAAAAACTGTTTTTT. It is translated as CATSRDRIATNEKLFF.

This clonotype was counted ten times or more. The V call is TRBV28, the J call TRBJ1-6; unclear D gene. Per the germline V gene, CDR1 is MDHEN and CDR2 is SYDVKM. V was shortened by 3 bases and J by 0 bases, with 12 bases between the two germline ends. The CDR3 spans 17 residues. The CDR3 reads CASSFPQFSSYNSPLHF. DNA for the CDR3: TGTGCCAGCAGTTTTCCCCAGTTTAGCTCCTATAATTCACCCCTCCACTTT.

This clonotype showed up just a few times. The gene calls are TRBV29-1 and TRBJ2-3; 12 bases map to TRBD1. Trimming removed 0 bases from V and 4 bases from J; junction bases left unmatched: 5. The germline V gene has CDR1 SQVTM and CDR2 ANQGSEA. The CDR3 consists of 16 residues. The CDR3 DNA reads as TGCAGCGTTGAAGAGGCCGGGACAGGGGGCCCAGATACGCAGTATTTT. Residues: CSVEEAGTGGPDTQYF.

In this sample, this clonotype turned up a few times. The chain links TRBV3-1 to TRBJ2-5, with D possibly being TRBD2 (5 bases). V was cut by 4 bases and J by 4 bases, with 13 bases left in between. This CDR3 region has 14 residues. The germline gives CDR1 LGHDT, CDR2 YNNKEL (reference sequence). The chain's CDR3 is CASSRGLPGETQYF. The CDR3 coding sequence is TGTGCCAGCAGCCGTGGACTGCCAGGAGAGACCCAGTACTTC.

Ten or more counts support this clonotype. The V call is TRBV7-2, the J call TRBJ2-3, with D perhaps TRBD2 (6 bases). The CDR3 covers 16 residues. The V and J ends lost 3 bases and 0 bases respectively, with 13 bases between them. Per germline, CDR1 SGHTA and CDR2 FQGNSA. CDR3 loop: CASSLNSGLSTDTQYF. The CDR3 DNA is TGTGCCAGCAGCTTGAACTCTGGACTAAGCACAGATACGCAGTATTTT.

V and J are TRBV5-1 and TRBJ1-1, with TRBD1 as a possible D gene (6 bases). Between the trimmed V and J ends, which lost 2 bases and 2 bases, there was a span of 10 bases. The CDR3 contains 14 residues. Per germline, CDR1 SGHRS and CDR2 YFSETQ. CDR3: CASSLQGFNTEAFF. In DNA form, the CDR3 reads TGCGCCAGCAGCTTACAGGGCTTTAACACTGAAGCTTTCTTT.